These T cell receptor beta chains were read from a single sample in a study of blood T cells in healthy people across ages. MiXCR, run by TCRdb on the 5' RACE reads, gives a single entry per CDR3 protein. The table includes 1 million or so distinct CDR3 sequences, around 25% detected once. A further study also used this sample, focusing on T cells of mothers and their children.

Sequenced: blood. The receptors shown here come from a girl aged 2-15 years in good health. Both conserved end residues are part of each CDR3. A D gene is named only where the DNA matches it firmly. Not every row has a clone size; where given, it reads once, few, many or a size class.

size: .
D: .
J: TRBJ2-5
V: TRBV20-1
CDR3: CSAEDPSGRSETQYF
DNA: TGCAGTGCAGAAGACCCCTCAGGGCGTTCAGAGACCCAGTACTTC

size: few
D: .
J: TRBJ2-1
V: TRBV27
CDR3: CASSWGSGPNQPDEQFF
DNA: TGTGCCAGCAGTTGGGGGTCGGGACCCAACCAACCGGATGAGCAGTTCTTC

size: few
D: .
J: TRBJ1-5
V: TRBV9
CDR3: CASSAQQGYQPQHF
DNA: TGTGCCAGCAGCGCCCAGCAGGGGTATCAGCCCCAGCATTTT

size: .
D: .
J: TRBJ1-6
V: TRBV11-2
CDR3: CASSPRPLGSPLHF
DNA: TGTGCCAGCAGCCCCCGACCCCTGGGCTCACCCCTCCACTTT

size: .
D: .
J: TRBJ2-5
V: TRBV12-3/TRBV12-4
CDR3: CASSGSTGETQYF
DNA: TGTGCCAGCAGCGGATCAACGGGAGAGACCCAGTACTTC

size: .
D: TRBD2
J: TRBJ2-1
V: TRBV4-1
CDR3: CASSQVAGAPYNEQFF
DNA: TGCGCCAGCAGCCAGGTAGCGGGAGCCCCGTACAATGAGCAGTTCTTC

size: .
D: .
J: TRBJ2-1
V: TRBV5-1
CDR3: CASSFRGLLGNEQFF
DNA: TGCGCCAGCAGCTTTAGGGGTCTCCTGGGCAATGAGCAGTTCTTC

size: few
D: .
J: TRBJ1-4
V: TRBV12-3/TRBV12-4
CDR3: CASSVRRGNEKLFF
DNA: TGTGCCAGCAGTGTTCGGCGGGGGAATGAAAAACTGTTTTTT

size: few
D: TRBD2
J: TRBJ2-1
V: TRBV9
CDR3: CASSGLAGGTHEQFF
DNA: TGTGCCAGCAGCGGACTAGCGGGGGGGACACATGAGCAGTTCTTC

size: .
D: TRBD2
J: TRBJ2-3
V: TRBV12-3/TRBV12-4
CDR3: CASRFTSGSTDTQYF
DNA: TGTGCCAGCAGGTTTACTAGCGGGAGCACAGATACGCAGTATTTT

size: few
D: .
J: TRBJ1-2
V: TRBV29-1
CDR3: CSVDEVLYGYTF
DNA: TGCAGCGTTGATGAGGTTCTCTATGGCTACACCTTC

size: few
D: .
J: TRBJ1-5
V: TRBV5-1
CDR3: CASSLGFSNQPQHF
DNA: TGCGCCAGCAGCTTGGGATTTAGCAATCAGCCCCAGCATTTT

size: .
D: .
J: TRBJ2-1
V: TRBV29-1
CDR3: CSVEAGAIGNNEQFF
DNA: TGCAGCGTTGAGGCAGGGGCGATCGGTAACAATGAGCAGTTCTTC

size: .
D: .
J: TRBJ2-5
V: TRBV24-1
CDR3: CATSDAGETQYF
DNA: TGTGCCACCAGTGACGCCGGGGAGACCCAGTACTTC

size: few
D: TRBD1
J: TRBJ1-1
V: TRBV6-2/TRBV6-3
CDR3: CASSSGGGRAEAFF
DNA: TGTGCCAGCAGTTCAGGGGGCGGGCGAGCTGAAGCTTTCTTT

size: few
D: TRBD2
J: TRBJ2-1
V: TRBV3-1
CDR3: CASSLNPDGLADQFF
DNA: TGTGCCAGCAGCCTCAATCCTGACGGACTAGCGGACCAGTTCTTC

size: .
D: .
J: TRBJ2-1
V: TRBV3-1
CDR3: CASSSPGPLGHEQFF
DNA: TGTGCCAGCAGCTCCCCGGGACCCTTAGGCCATGAGCAGTTCTTC

size: .
D: .
J: TRBJ1-2
V: TRBV11-2
CDR3: CASSLTFRNGYTF
DNA: TGTGCCAGCAGCTTAACCTTTAGGAACGGCTACACCTTC

size: .
D: TRBD2
J: TRBJ2-5
V: TRBV20-1
CDR3: CSARDLLGASGQETQYF
DNA: TGCAGTGCTAGAGATCTTTTAGGGGCTAGCGGGCAAGAGACCCAGTACTTC

size: .
D: TRBD1
J: TRBJ2-3
V: TRBV28
CDR3: CASRSWDSDTDTQYF
DNA: TGTGCCAGCAGATCCTGGGACAGTGACACAGATACGCAGTATTTT

size: .
D: .
J: TRBJ2-5
V: TRBV29-1
CDR3: CSVDDMGETQYF
DNA: TGCAGCGTAGACGACATGGGGGAGACCCAGTACTTC

size: few
D: .
J: TRBJ1-1
V: TRBV12-3/TRBV12-4
CDR3: CASSFGSGPNTEAFF
DNA: TGTGCCAGCAGTTTTGGCTCGGGACCGAACACTGAAGCTTTCTTT

size: few
D: .
J: TRBJ2-1
V: TRBV2
CDR3: CASSEARLVGTRYF
DNA: TGTGCCAGCAGTGAAGCCCGACTAGTGGGGACCCGGTACTTC

size: .
D: TRBD1
J: TRBJ2-1
V: TRBV5-6
CDR3: CASSWDRLSYNEQFF
DNA: TGTGCCAGCAGTTGGGACAGGCTTTCCTACAATGAGCAGTTCTTC

size: few
D: .
J: TRBJ1-3
V: TRBV20-1
CDR3: CSARDIQASGNTIYF
DNA: TGCAGTGCTAGAGATATCCAGGCCTCTGGAAACACCATATATTTT

size: few
D: .
J: TRBJ2-5
V: TRBV12-3/TRBV12-4
CDR3: CATAGEEQYF
DNA: TGTGCCACCGCGGGTGAAGAGCAGTACTTC

size: .
D: TRBD1
J: TRBJ1-1
V: TRBV3-1
CDR3: CASSQLTGDTEAFF
DNA: TGTGCCAGCAGCCAACTAACAGGGGACACTGAAGCTTTCTTT

size: .
D: TRBD1
J: TRBJ2-7
V: TRBV25-1
CDR3: CASSAKTGVAYEQYF
DNA: TGTGCCAGCAGTGCCAAAACAGGGGTAGCCTACGAGCAGTACTTC

size: few
D: .
J: TRBJ2-3
V: TRBV6-6
CDR3: CASSFGTLVSTDTQYF
DNA: TGTGCCAGCAGTTTCGGAACTTTAGTGAGCACAGATACGCAGTATTTT

size: .
D: .
J: TRBJ2-1
V: TRBV29-1
CDR3: CSGSASASSYNEQFF
DNA: TGCAGCGGATCGGCCTCAGCTAGCTCCTACAATGAGCAGTTCTTC